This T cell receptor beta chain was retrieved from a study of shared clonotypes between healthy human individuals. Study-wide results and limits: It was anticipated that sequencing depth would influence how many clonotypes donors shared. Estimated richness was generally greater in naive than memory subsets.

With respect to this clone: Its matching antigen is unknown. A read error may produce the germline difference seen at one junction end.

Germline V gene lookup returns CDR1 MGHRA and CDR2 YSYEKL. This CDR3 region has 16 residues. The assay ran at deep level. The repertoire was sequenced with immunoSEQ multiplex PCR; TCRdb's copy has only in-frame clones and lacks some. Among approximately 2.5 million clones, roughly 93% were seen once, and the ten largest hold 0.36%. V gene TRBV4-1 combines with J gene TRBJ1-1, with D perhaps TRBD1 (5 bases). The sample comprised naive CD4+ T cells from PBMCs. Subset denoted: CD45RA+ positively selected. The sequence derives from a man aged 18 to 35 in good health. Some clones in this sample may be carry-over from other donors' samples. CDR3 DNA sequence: TGCGCCAGCAGCCAAGGGGCGGGACGTAAAAACATTGAAGCTTTCTTT. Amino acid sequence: CASSQGAGRKNIEAFF.